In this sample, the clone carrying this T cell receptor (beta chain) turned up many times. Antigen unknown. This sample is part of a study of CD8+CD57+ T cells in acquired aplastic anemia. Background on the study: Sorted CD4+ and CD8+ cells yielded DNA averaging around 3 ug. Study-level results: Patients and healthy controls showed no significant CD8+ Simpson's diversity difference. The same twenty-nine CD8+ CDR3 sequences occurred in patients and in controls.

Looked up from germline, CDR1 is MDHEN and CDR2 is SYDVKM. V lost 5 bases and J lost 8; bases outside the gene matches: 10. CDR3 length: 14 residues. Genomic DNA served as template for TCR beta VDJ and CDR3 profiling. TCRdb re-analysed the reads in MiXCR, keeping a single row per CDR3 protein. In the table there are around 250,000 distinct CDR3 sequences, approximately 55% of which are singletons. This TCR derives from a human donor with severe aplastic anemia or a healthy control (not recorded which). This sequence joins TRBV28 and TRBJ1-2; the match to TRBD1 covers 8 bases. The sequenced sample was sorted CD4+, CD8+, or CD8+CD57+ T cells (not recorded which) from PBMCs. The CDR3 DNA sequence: TGTGCCAGCAGTCTCCTACAGGGGGTCCGCGGCTACACCTTC. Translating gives CASSLLQGVRGYTF.